Listed below are T cell receptor beta chains from one sample, sequenced in a study of blood T cell repertoires in COVID-19. Generated by immunoSEQ multiplex PCR, the TCRdb table keeps only in-frame clones and is missing some. Found here are 250,000 or so clones, 89% of them singletons; the top ten hold approximately 5%. The sequenced sample consisted of peripheral blood. The receptors come from a woman aged 40-49 years who had recovered from COVID-19. Each CDR3 is given with its conserved first and last residue. The D gene is left open where the match is weak. Size values are once, few and many counts, or a class for expanded clones, and some rows have none.

clone_size,v_call,j_call,d_call,cdr3_nt,cdr3_aa
once,TRBV27,TRBJ1-2,-,TGTGCCAGCAGTTTATCCCTCCAACAGGGAGGGATGAGCTACACCTTC,CASSLSLQQGGMSYTF
-,TRBV9,TRBJ1-3,TRBD1,TGTGCCAGCAGCGTTGGCCCGGGACAGGGGAGAAACACCATATATTTT,CASSVGPGQGRNTIYF
once,TRBV24-1,TRBJ2-1,-,TGTGCCACCAGTGACCTCCGGGACTTCAGGGATGAGCAGTTCTTC,CATSDLRDFRDEQFF
-,TRBV18,TRBJ2-2,TRBD1,TGTGCCAGCTCACCGCAAAATCCAGGGACAGGTGAAACCGGGGAGCTGTTTTTT,CASSPQNPGTGETGELFF
-,TRBV24-1,TRBJ1-1,-,TGTGCCACCCAACCAGGGCAGGGGAACACTGAAGCTTTCTTT,CATQPGQGNTEAFF
-,TRBV6-2/TRBV6-3,TRBJ1-1,-,TGTGCCAGCAGTTACTCGGTCTTCAGGGCGAACACTGAAGCTTTCTTT,CASSYSVFRANTEAFF
-,TRBV14,TRBJ1-1,-,TGTGCCAGCAGCCGGGAGGGGTGGGGCAACACTGAAGCTTTCTTT,CASSREGWGNTEAFF
-,TRBV5-4,TRBJ1-1,-,TGTGCCAGCAGCTTGGGGGGCAGGGAGAACACTGAAGCTTTCTTT,CASSLGGRENTEAFF
few,TRBV11-2,TRBJ1-6,-,TGTGCCAGCAGCCCCGATGCCGGGAGTCATTCACCCCTCCACTTT,CASSPDAGSHSPLHF
once,TRBV18,TRBJ1-4,-,TGTGCCAGCTCACCCACCGGGCGGGGGAGTGAAAAACTGTTTTTT,CASSPTGRGSEKLFF
-,TRBV15,TRBJ2-7,TRBD1,TGTGCCACCAGCAGTGCCGGTCCGGACAGGGTAACCGAGCAGTACTTC,CATSSAGPDRVTEQYF
-,TRBV19,TRBJ1-5,TRBD1,TGTGCCAGTAGTAGACAGGGGGCGGCCCAGCCCCAGCATTTT,CASSRQGAAQPQHF